This TCR beta chain is drawn from a study of neurological immune-mediated disorders. MiXCR was run by TCRdb on the 5' RACE reads, yielding one entry per CDR3 protein. The table has tens of thousands of distinct CDR3 sequences, around 4.5% seen once. The unsorted libraries were prepared from 2 million PBMCs (stored at -80 C). Trimming shortened V by 4 bases and J by 2 bases, and 17 bases separated the two germline ends. The CDR3 loop spans 16 amino acids. CDR1 is MNHNY, CDR2 SVGAGI, per germline (reference sequence). The TCR originated in a man in his late teens or twenties in good health. This sequence joins TRBV6-6 and TRBJ1-2; maybe TRBD1 (6 bases). The specimen sequenced was PBMCs. The CDR3 DNA reads as TGTGCCAGCAGTTGCCGGGACACTATCCGCAACTATGGCTACACCTTC. This encodes CASSCRDTIRNYGYTF.